Listed here are 14 T cell receptor beta chains from one sample, sequenced in a study of blood T cell repertoires in COVID-19. Sequenced by immunoSEQ multiplex PCR; TCRdb stores in-frame clones only, minus some. The data show tens of thousands of clones, more than 90% seen once. The sample was peripheral blood. The receptors were gathered from a man between 65 and 79 years old with active or convalescent COVID-19.

The sample holds a few counts of this clone. The rearrangement links TRBV4-2 to TRBJ2-4; D is perhaps TRBD2 (6 bases). CDR1 LGHNA and CDR2 YNFKEQ come from the germline V gene. The V end was cut by 0 bases, the J end by 3 bases, with 21 bases between. This CDR3 has 19 amino acids. The CDR3 here is CASSQEGLEGMGGKNIQYF. Written as DNA, the CDR3 is TGTGCCAGCAGCCAAGAAGGATTGGAGGGAATGGGAGGCAAAAACATTCAGTACTTC.

This clone was observed a handful of times. This chain connects TRBV5-1 to TRBJ2-5, with TRBD2 matching over 15 bases. In germline, CDR1 is SGHRS, CDR2 YFSETQ. The CDR3 extends over 19 amino acids. Trimming at V came to 3 bases and at J to 1 base, leaving 10 bases not matched to a gene. CDR3 sequence reads: CASSSGLAGGPFSQETQYF. The CDR3, as DNA: TGCGCCAGCAGCTCGGGACTAGCGGGGGGCCCGTTTAGCCAAGAGACCCAGTACTTC.

The V and J genes are TRBV7-8 and TRBJ2-1; 10 positions agree with TRBD1. Unmatched junction bases numbered 10, after V lost 1 base and J lost 7 bases. CDR1 is SGHVS, CDR2 FQNEAQ, per germline. The CDR3 length is 17 residues. CDR3 coding DNA: TGTGCCAGCAGCTTAGTTATTGGGACAGGGGTTACAAATGAGCAGTTCTTC. Translating gives CASSLVIGTGVTNEQFF. Using reference TRBV7-8 and TRBJ2-1 for the parts outside the CDR3, the full variable domain is GAGVSQSPRYKVAKRGQDVALRCDPISGHVSLFWYQQALGQGPEFLTYFQNEAQLDKSGLPSDRFFAERPEGSVSTLKIQRTQQEDSAVYLCASSLVIGTGVTNEQFFGPGTRLTVL.

The sample holds one count of this clone. The chain joins TRBV7-9 to TRBJ1-1, with 8 bases fitting TRBD1. V trimming: 3 bases; J trimming: 5 bases; junction bases outside the gene matches: 8. Germline CDR1 SEHNR, CDR2 FQNEAQ (reference sequence). The CDR3 covers 15 residues. The CDR3 sequence is CASSLQGAEGTEAFF. The CDR3 coding sequence is TGTGCCAGCAGCTTGCAGGGGGCCGAAGGGACTGAAGCTTTCTTT.

The V and J genes are TRBV11-2 and TRBJ2-5; 9 bases align to TRBD2. The germline gives CDR1 SGHAT, CDR2 FQNNGV. The CDR3 runs 16 residues. The ends lost 1 base at V and 5 bases at J; junction bases unmatched: 8. In DNA form, the CDR3 reads TGTGCCAGCAGCTTAGGAGGGCTAGCGGGAAGGGAGACCCAGTACTTC. It specifies CASSLGGLAGRETQYF.

The table lists this clone with a count of one. The chain is built from TRBV6-1 and TRBJ2-7; D is perhaps TRBD1 (6 bases). The CDR3 covers 15 residues. Deletions cut 2 bases from V and 4 bases from J, with 15 bases between. The V gene's germline CDR1 is MNHNS and CDR2 SASEGT. CDR3 nucleotide sequence: TGTGCCAGCAGTGAAATCTGGCAGGGGACGTACGAGCAGTACTTC. Translated, it gives CASSEIWQGTYEQYF.

V is TRBV6-1 and J is TRBJ1-5; D may be TRBD1 (6 bases). Germline assignment: CDR1 MNHNS and CDR2 SASEGT. The CDR3 sequence is 16 residues long. Trimming stripped 0 bases from V and 5 bases from J, with 14 bases between. The CDR3 spells CASSEALGRGDQPQHF. CDR3 DNA: TGTGCCAGCAGTGAAGCGCTTGGCAGGGGTGATCAGCCCCAGCATTTT.

This clone is a singleton in its sample. The chain uses TRBV12-3 or TRBV12-4 and TRBJ1-5, with 7 bases lining up with TRBD1. V lost 5 bases to trimming and J lost 10 bases; unmatched junction nucleotides: 8. This CDR3 spans 13 amino acids. The CDR3 here is CASSPRDSLPQHF. As DNA, the CDR3 is TGTGCCAGCAGTCCGCGGGACAGCTTACCCCAGCATTTT.

The CDR3 DNA sequence: TGTGCCAGCAGCTTGGAGACAGGTTCTTTTAGTAGCAATCAGCCCCAGCATTTT. Protein: CASSLETGSFSSNQPQHF. V usage is TRBV5-8 and J usage is TRBJ1-5; tentatively, D is TRBD1 (6 bases). The germline V gene encodes CDR1 SGHTS and CDR2 YDEGEE. V was cut by 0 bases and J by 0 bases, with 16 bases left in between. The CDR3 has 18 residues.

The V and J genes are TRBV11-2 and TRBJ2-5, with TRBD1 matching 9 bases. CDR3 length equals 15 residues. Per the germline V gene, CDR1 is SGHAT and CDR2 is FQNNGV. V was pared by 1 base and J by 4 bases, with 4 bases of the junction left unmatched. Here the CDR3 DNA reads TGTGCCAGCAGCTTAGGTTCGACAGGGGGAGAGACCCAGTACTTC. It encodes CASSLGSTGGETQYF.

J is TRBJ2-5 and V is TRBV2, with 9 nucleotides matching TRBD1. Germline lookup yields CDR1 SNHLY and CDR2 FYNNEI. The CDR3 totals 16 residues. Trimming cost V 6 bases and J 5 bases; bases outside gene matches: 13. CDR3 amino acids: CASSGPGTGLRETQYF. The CDR3 DNA reads as TGTGCCAGCAGCGGTCCCGGGACAGGGTTGAGGGAGACCCAGTACTTC.

This chain uses TRBV10-3 with TRBJ2-7; 7 nucleotides align to TRBD2. V lost 4 bases and J lost 0; bases outside the gene matches: 6. The germline V gene encodes CDR1 ENHRY and CDR2 SYGVKD. The CDR3 consists of 15 residues. The CDR3 sequence: CAISAPSGTSYEQYV. The CDR3 DNA reads as TGTGCCATCAGTGCACCCAGCGGGACCTCCTACGAGCAGTACGTC.

The rearrangement uses TRBV5-6 and TRBJ1-6; weak D call: TRBD1 (6 bases). This CDR3 is 15 amino acids long. Trimming took off 0 bases at V and 5 bases at J, with 9 bases between the two ends. The germline V gene encodes CDR1 SGHDT and CDR2 YYEEEE. The CDR3 DNA follows: TGTGCCAGCAGCTTGGTAGGACAGCATAATTCACCCCTCCACTTT. It yields the protein CASSLVGQHNSPLHF.

This clone showed up just a few times. The chain recombines TRBV30 with TRBJ1-3, with 7 nucleotides matching TRBD1. This CDR3 is 16 amino acids long. Germline CDR1 is GTSNPN and CDR2 is SVGIG (reference sequence). The trim removed 4 bases at V and 0 bases at J, leaving 9 bases unmatched. The CDR3 protein is CAWTNLQGGSGNTIYF. As DNA, the CDR3 is TGTGCCTGGACCAACCTTCAGGGGGGCTCTGGAAACACCATATATTTT.